This TCR beta chain emerged from a study of T-cell memory formation after mild COVID-19. This clonotype occurred many times. TCRdb reanalysed the 5' RACE reads using MiXCR and keeps one entry per CDR3 protein. The sample lists roughly 400,000 distinct CDR3 sequences, around 17% occurring once. CDR3 length: 18 residues. The V end lost 4 bases, the J end lost 4 bases, and 25 bases lay between the germline ends. CDR1 is LGHNA, CDR2 YSLEER, per germline. The sequencing input was PBMCs or a T cell subset sorted from them (not recorded which). This chain links TRBV4-3 with TRBJ1-2, with D possibly matching TRBD1 (5 bases). The source of this sequence is a man younger than 35 who had mild COVID-19 (a few samples of this study predate the infection). Cell type and time point are not known. The CDR3: CASSPPPSQTKGLYGYTF. The CDR3, as DNA: TGCGCCAGCAGCCCCCCTCCGTCGCAGACCAAGGGACTCTATGGCTACACCTTC.